These 4 T cell receptor beta chains were all obtained from the same sample, sequenced in a study of cytomegalovirus exposure and HLA in healthy donors. Researchers ran the PCR with 60 Vbeta and 13 Jbeta primers. Sequencing was performed with immunoSEQ multiplex PCR; in TCRdb, only in-frame clones are kept and a portion is missing. Among about 130,000 clones listed, roughly 85% were seen once. The sample comprised PBMCs. These receptors originate from a young man in good health and CMV-seropositive.

This clone was observed a few times. V usage is TRBV25-1 and J usage is TRBJ1-1; maybe TRBD1 (6 bases). The CDR3 sequence is 12 residues long. The V end was cut by 2 bases, the J end by 7 bases, with 8 bases between. Germline V lookup: CDR1 MGHDK, CDR2 SYGVNS. CDR3 in DNA: TGTGCCAGCAGTGAAGGGGGCAGTGAAGCTTTCTTT. Protein sequence: CASSEGGSEAFF. The full variable domain, in which reference TRBV25-1 and TRBJ1-1 provide the parts outside the CDR3, is EADIYQTPRYLVIGTGKKITLECSQTMGHDKMYWYQQDPGMELHLIHYSYGVNSTEKGDLSSESTVSRIRTEHFPLTLESARPSHTSQYLCASSEGGSEAFFGQGTRLTVV.

J is TRBJ1-2 and V is TRBV2; D uncertain. The germline gives CDR1 SNHLY, CDR2 FYNNEI. This CDR3 spans 11 amino acids. V was shortened by 6 bases and J by 8 bases, with 10 bases between the two germline ends. CDR3 sequence reads: CASRSEGGYTF. CDR3 in DNA: TGTGCCAGCAGAAGTGAGGGAGGCTACACCTTC.

Only one count was recorded for this clone. At one end the junction does not follow the germline gene, possibly because of a read error. Other DNA sequences in the same sample also yield this CDR3. The CDR3 sequence: CASSPIGENPNTGELFF. Here the CDR3 DNA reads TGTGCCAGCAGCCCTATCGGGGAGAATCCGAACACCGGAGAGCTGTTTTTT. V usage is TRBV5-4 and J usage is TRBJ2-2, with a tentative D call TRBD2 (5 bases). This CDR3 is built from 17 residues. The germline V gene has CDR1 SGHNT and CDR2 YYREEE (reference sequence).

The chain uses TRBV7-9 and TRBJ2-5; TRBD2 is a possible D gene (6 bases). The CDR3 extends over 16 amino acids. V gave up 3 bases and J gave up 1 base, with 15 bases separating them. From germline, CDR1 is SEHNR and CDR2 FQNEAQ (reference sequence). CDR3 DNA: TGTGCCAGCAGCTTGGACTATGGCCGGGCCCAAGAGACCCAGTACTTC. Translating gives CASSLDYGRAQETQYF.